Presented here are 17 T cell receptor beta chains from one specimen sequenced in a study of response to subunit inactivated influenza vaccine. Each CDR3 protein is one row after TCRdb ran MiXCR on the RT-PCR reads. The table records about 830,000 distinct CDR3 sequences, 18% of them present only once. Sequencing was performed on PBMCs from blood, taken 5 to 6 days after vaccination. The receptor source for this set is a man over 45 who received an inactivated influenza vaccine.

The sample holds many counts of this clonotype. In nucleotides, the CDR3 is TGTGCCAGCAGCTGGGGCAATGAGCAGTTCTTC. Its protein is CASSWGNEQFF. This chain joins TRBV7-9 and TRBJ2-1; D is undetermined. Trimming removed 4 bases from V and 6 bases from J, with 4 bases in between. CDR1 and CDR2 from the germline V gene are SEHNR and FQNEAQ (reference sequence). The CDR3 is 11 residues long.

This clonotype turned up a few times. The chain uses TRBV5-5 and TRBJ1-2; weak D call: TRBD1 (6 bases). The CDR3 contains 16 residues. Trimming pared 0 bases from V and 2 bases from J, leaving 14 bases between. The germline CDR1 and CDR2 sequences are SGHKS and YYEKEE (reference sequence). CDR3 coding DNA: TGTGCCAGCAGCTTGGATCAGGGCAGGGGCAACTATGGCTACACCTTC. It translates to CASSLDQGRGNYGYTF.

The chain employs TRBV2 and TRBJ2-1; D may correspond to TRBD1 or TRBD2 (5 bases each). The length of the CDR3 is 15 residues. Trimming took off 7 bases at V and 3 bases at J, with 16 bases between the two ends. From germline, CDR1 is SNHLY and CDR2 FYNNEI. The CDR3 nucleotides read TGTGCCAGCACCCTGGGGGTAGCGTACTACAATGAGCAGTTCTTC. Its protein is CASTLGVAYYNEQFF.

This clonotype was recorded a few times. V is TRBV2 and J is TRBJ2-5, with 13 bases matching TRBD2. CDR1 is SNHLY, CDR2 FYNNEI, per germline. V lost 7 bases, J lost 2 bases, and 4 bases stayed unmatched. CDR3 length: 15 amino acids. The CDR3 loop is CASTRTSGGQETQYF. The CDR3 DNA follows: TGTGCCAGCACCCGGACTAGCGGGGGACAAGAGACCCAGTACTTC.

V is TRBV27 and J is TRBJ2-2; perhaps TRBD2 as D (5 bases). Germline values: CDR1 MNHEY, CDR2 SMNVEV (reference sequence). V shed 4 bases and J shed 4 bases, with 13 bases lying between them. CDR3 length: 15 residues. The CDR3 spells CASSSLVLGTGELFF. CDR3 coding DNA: TGTGCCAGCAGTTCCCTCGTACTAGGCACCGGGGAGCTGTTTTTT.

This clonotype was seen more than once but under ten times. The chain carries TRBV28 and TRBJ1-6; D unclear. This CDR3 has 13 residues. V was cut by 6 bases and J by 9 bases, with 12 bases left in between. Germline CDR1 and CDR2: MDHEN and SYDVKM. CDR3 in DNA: TGTGCCAGCAGGAATTTCCGGACTTCACCCCTCCACTTT. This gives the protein CASRNFRTSPLHF. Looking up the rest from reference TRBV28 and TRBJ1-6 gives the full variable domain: DVKVTQSSRYLVKRTGEKVFLECVQDMDHENMFWYRQDPGLGLRLIYFSYDVKMKEKGDIPEGYSVSREKKERFSLILESASTNQTSMYLCASRNFRTSPLHFGNGTRLTVT.

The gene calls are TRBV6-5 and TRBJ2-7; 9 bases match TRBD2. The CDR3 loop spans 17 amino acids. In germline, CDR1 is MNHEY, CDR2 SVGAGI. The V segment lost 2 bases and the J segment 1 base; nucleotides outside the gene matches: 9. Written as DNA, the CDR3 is TGTGCCAGCAGTTACGGGCGAATGGGACTAGCTTCCTACGAGCAGTACTTC. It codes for CASSYGRMGLASYEQYF.

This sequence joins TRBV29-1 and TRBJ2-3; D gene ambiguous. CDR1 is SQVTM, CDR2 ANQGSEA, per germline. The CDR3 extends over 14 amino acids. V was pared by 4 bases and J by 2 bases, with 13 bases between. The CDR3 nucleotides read TGCAGCGTTGTAGGCAGAATTTTCACAGATACGCAGTATTTT. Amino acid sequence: CSVVGRIFTDTQYF.

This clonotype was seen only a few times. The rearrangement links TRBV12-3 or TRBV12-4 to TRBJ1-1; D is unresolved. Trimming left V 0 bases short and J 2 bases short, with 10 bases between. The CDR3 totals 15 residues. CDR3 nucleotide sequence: TGTGCCAGCAGTTTAGCGGGAACAATCAACACTGAAGCTTTCTTT. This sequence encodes CASSLAGTINTEAFF.

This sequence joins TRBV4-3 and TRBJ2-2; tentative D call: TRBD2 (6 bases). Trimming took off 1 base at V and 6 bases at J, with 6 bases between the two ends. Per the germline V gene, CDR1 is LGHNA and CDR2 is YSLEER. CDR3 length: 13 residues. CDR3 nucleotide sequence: TGCGCCAGCAGCCAAGGACTAGCCGGGGAGCTGTTTTTT. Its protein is CASSQGLAGELFF.

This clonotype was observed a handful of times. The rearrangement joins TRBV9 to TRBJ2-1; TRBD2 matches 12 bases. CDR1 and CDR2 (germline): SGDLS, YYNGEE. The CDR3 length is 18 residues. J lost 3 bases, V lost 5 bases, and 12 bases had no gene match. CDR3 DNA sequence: TGTGCCAGCAGTCGACTAGCGGGGGCACGAATAATCTACAATGAGCAGTTCTTC. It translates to CASSRLAGARIIYNEQFF.

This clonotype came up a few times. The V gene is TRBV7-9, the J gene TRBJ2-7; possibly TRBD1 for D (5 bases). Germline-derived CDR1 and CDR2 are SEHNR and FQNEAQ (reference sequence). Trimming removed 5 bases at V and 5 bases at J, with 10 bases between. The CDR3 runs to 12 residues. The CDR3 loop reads CASSRDSNEQYF. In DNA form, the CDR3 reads TGTGCCAGCAGCCGCGACAGCAACGAGCAGTACTTC.

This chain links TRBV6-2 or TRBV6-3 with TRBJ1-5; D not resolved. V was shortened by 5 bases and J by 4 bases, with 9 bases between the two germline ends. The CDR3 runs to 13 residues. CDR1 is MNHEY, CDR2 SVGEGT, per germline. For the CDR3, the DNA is TGTGCCAGCAGTATAAGGAGGAATCAGCCCCAGCATTTT. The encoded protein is CASSIRRNQPQHF.

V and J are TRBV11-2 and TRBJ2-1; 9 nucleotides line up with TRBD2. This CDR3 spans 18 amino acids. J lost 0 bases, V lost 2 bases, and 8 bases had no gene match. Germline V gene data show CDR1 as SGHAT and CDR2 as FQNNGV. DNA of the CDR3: TGTGCCAGCAGCTTAAGAAGCGGGGGGACCCCCTCCTACAATGAGCAGTTCTTC. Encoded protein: CASSLRSGGTPSYNEQFF.

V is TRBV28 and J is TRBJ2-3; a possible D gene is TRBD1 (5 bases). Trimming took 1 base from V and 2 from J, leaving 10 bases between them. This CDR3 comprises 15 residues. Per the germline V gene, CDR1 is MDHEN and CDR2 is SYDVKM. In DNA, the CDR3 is TGTGCCAGCAGTTTATCCCAGGGCTCCACAGATACGCAGTATTTT. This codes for CASSLSQGSTDTQYF.

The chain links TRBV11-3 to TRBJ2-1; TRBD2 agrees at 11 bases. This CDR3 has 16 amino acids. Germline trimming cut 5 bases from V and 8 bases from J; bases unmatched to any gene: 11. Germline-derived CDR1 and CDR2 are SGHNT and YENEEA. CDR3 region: CASSPVSGGASHEQFF. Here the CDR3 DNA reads TGTGCCAGCAGCCCAGTTAGCGGGGGGGCTTCCCATGAGCAGTTCTTC.

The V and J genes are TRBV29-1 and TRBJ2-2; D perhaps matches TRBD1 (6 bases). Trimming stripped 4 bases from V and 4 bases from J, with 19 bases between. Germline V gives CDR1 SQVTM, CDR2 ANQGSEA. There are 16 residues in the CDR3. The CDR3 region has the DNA TGCAGCGTTGCGCCAGGGGCCGTTTGGGGCACCGGGGAGCTGTTTTTT. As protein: CSVAPGAVWGTGELFF.